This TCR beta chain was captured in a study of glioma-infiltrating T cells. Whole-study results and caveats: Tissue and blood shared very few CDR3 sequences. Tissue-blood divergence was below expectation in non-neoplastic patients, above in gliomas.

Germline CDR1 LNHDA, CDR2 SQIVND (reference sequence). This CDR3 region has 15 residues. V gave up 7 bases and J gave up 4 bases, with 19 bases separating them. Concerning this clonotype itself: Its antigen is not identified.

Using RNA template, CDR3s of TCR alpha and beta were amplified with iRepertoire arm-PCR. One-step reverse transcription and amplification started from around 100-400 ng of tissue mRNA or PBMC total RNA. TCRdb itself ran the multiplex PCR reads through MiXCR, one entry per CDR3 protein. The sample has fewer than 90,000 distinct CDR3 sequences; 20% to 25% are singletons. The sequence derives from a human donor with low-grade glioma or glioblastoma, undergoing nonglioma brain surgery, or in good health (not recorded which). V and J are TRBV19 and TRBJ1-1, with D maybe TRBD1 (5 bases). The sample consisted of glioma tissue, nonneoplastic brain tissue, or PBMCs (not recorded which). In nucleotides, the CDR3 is TGTGCCAGTACCCTAAGGAACACGGGGGGCACTGAAGCTTTCTTT. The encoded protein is CASTLRNTGGTEAFF. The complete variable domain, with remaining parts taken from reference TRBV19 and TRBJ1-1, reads DGGITQSPKYLFRKEGQNVTLSCEQNLNHDAMYWYRQDPGQGLRLIYYSQIVNDFQKGDIAEGYSVSREKKESFPLTVTSAQKNPTAFYLCASTLRNTGGTEAFFGQGTRLTVV.